A single sample is the source of the 2 T cell receptor beta chains below, sequenced in a study of OX40 agonist ivuxolimab in advanced cancers. This table comes from immunoSEQ multiplex PCR, and its TCRdb copy is limited to in-frame clones, with some not included. Here the sample spans 70,000 to 80,000 clones, 80% to 90% being singletons. The starting material was CD4+ or CD8+ T cells sorted from blood, obtained in a trial of the OX40 agonist ivuxolimab. Receptor source: an adult with an advanced solid tumor such as melanoma, head and neck, liver or kidney cancer.

This chain uses TRBV30 with TRBJ1-2; D ambiguous. Trimming took 0 bases from V and 6 from J, leaving 8 bases between them. Germline V gene sequence: CDR1 GTSNPN, CDR2 SVGIG (reference sequence). There are 12 residues in the CDR3. CDR3 protein: CAWSVNRHGYTF. CDR3 nucleotide sequence: TGTGCCTGGAGTGTAAACCGCCATGGCTACACCTTC.

This chain uses TRBV6-5 with TRBJ2-1; TRBD1 agrees at 8 bases. The ends lost 6 bases at V and 6 bases at J; junction bases unmatched: 10. The CDR3 totals 15 residues. Germline CDR1 and CDR2: MNHEY and SVGAGI. CDR3 region: CASRHTVTGGNEQFF. CDR3 bases: TGTGCCAGCAGACACACTGTTACAGGGGGCAATGAGCAGTTCTTC.